The 26 T cell receptor beta chains presented below share a single source sample, sequenced in a study of blood T cells in healthy people across ages (dated by TCRdb to between 2015 and 2017). The library was produced with 5' RACE. These reads were obtained on an Illumina HiSeq 2500. A second PCR of about 6 to 11 cycles was performed with a sample-barcoded 5' primer and a J-beta primer mix. TCRdb trimmed public reads at Q25 via fastp, called clones via MiXCR and kept in-frame beta chains. Each record represents a unique CDR3 protein, reported with the most common genes and DNA among its rows. The sample table records 780,000 or so distinct CDR3 sequences; roughly 50% of these occur just once. Roughly 25% of the sample is held by the ten biggest clonotypes. The sample comprised blood. All receptors come from a man aged 35-49 years in good health.

The rearrangement uses TRBV9 and TRBJ2-1, with 7 bases that match TRBD2. J was trimmed by 6 bases and V by 3 bases; bases with no gene match: 9. The CDR3 has 15 residues. From germline, CDR1 is SGDLS and CDR2 YYNGEE. The CDR3, as DNA: TGTGCCAGCAGCGCGGGGACTACTATCTCCAATGAGCAGTTCTTC. Its protein product is CASSAGTTISNEQFF.

The DNA of the CDR3 is TGTGCCAGCCAAATGGCTGGTGATCAGCCCCAGCATTTT. Translating gives CASQMAGDQPQHF. The rearrangement joins TRBV6-1 to TRBJ1-5; D remains ambiguous. With 8 bases removed from V and 5 bases from J, the gap between germline ends came to 13 bases. The CDR3 contains 13 residues. Germline V gene lookup returns CDR1 MNHNS and CDR2 SASEGT.

This chain joins TRBV29-1 and TRBJ2-7, with D possibly TRBD2 on 5 matching bases. The CDR3 runs to 12 residues. Trimming left V 3 bases short and J 2 bases short, with 8 bases between. CDR1 is SQVTM, CDR2 ANQGSEA, per germline. CDR3 DNA: TGCAGCGTTGAGCAGGAGGCCTACGAGCAGTACTTC. Translating it yields CSVEQEAYEQYF.

The gene calls are TRBV7-8 and TRBJ1-2; TRBD1 matches at 8 bases. After removal of 5 bases from V and 3 bases from J, the junction contained 20 bases not matched to a gene. The CDR3 consists of 19 residues. Germline V lookup: CDR1 SGHVS, CDR2 FQNEAQ. The CDR3 region is CASSPLTGDNQPQHYGYTF. Written as DNA, the CDR3 is TGTGCCAGCAGCCCACTGACAGGGGATAATCAGCCCCAGCACTATGGCTACACCTTC.

In this sample, this clonotype turned up a few times. The V call is TRBV2, the J call TRBJ1-6, with D possibly being TRBD1 (6 bases). Trimming took off 3 bases at V and 6 bases at J, with 18 bases between the two ends. Per germline, CDR1 SNHLY and CDR2 FYNNEI. CDR3 size: 17 residues. DNA for the CDR3: TGTGCCAGCAGTGAGTTTCAGGGGACTTTTGGTAATTCACCCCTCCACTTT. Translated: CASSEFQGTFGNSPLHF.

The V call is TRBV20-1, the J call TRBJ1-2, with a possible D match to TRBD1 (5 bases). The CDR3 covers 13 residues. Germline CDR1 DFQATT, CDR2 SNEGSKA (reference sequence). Between the trimmed V and J ends, which lost 5 bases and 2 bases, there was a span of 12 bases. Here the CDR3 DNA reads TGCAGTGCTGGGGGAGATGTCAACTATGGCTACACCTTC. Protein sequence: CSAGGDVNYGYTF.

To note about this clonotype: This may arise from a read error, as a much more abundant clone is one base away. The V gene is TRBV7-2, the J gene TRBJ2-5, with 7 bases identical to TRBD2. With 4 bases clipped from V and 2 bases from J, the junction kept 13 bases outside the gene matches. This CDR3 contains 17 residues. The germline gives CDR1 SGHTA, CDR2 FQGNSA. CDR3 in DNA: TGTGCCAGCAGCTCCCAACCAATTCAGCGGGGACAAGAGACCCAGTACTTC. Translation: CASSSQPIQRGQETQYF. Looking up the rest from reference TRBV7-2 and TRBJ2-5 gives the full variable domain: GAGVSQSPSNKVTEKGKDVELRCDPISGHTALYWYRQSLGQGLEFLIYFQGNSAPDKSGLPSDRFSAERTGGSVSTLTIQRTQQEDSAVYLCASSSQPIQRGQETQYFGPGTRLLVL.

This clonotype was seen repeatedly, ten times or more. The chain is built from TRBV9 and TRBJ2-1, with TRBD2 matching 7 bases. Germline values: CDR1 SGDLS, CDR2 YYNGEE. This CDR3 comprises 16 residues. V lost 0 bases and J lost 6; bases outside the gene matches: 9. CDR3 sequence: CASSVGVGTTANEQFF. In nucleotides, the CDR3 is TGTGCCAGCAGCGTAGGTGTCGGGACTACCGCCAATGAGCAGTTCTTC.

This clonotype occurred a few times. The chain couples TRBV5-1 to TRBJ1-1; D may be TRBD1 (5 bases). Germline CDR1 is SGHRS and CDR2 is YFSETQ. Trimming pared 7 bases from V and 1 base from J, leaving 8 bases between. The CDR3 totals 12 residues. The CDR3 bases are TGCGCCAGCGTGGGGGGGAACACTGAAGCTTTCTTT. Its protein is CASVGGNTEAFF. Together with reference TRBV5-1 and TRBJ1-1, the CDR3 gives the full variable domain: KAGVTQTPRYLIKTRGQQVTLSCSPISGHRSVSWYQQTPGQGLQFLFEYFSETQRNKGNFPGRFSGRQFSNSRSEMNVSTLELGDSALYLCASVGGNTEAFFGQGTRLTVV.

About this clonotype: Its ends do not fully match the called genes, so a read error is possible. V is TRBV4-3 and J is TRBJ2-3; D is ambiguous. Germline assignment: CDR1 LGHNA and CDR2 YSLEER. The CDR3 has 15 residues. CDR3 coding DNA: TGCGCCAGCAGCCAAGTAGTCTCGGCCACAGATACACAGTATTTT. Its protein product is CASSQVVSATDTQYF.

This clonotype has just a few counts. The rearrangement joins TRBV7-8 to TRBJ2-2; perhaps D is TRBD1 or TRBD2 (5 bases each). The CDR3 spans 18 residues. The germline gives CDR1 SGHVS, CDR2 FQNEAQ. Trimming shortened V by 5 bases and J by 5 bases, and 24 bases separated the two germline ends. CDR3 in amino acids: CASSPSGTSLTKTGELFF. The CDR3 bases are TGTGCCAGCAGCCCCTCCGGGACCTCCCTCACAAAGACCGGGGAGCTGTTTTTT.

The chain joins TRBV2 to TRBJ2-3; 10 nucleotides match TRBD2. Trimming at V came to 6 bases and at J to 6 bases, leaving 12 bases not matched to a gene. This CDR3 region has 16 residues. Germline V gene data show CDR1 as SNHLY and CDR2 as FYNNEI. DNA of the CDR3: TGTGCCAGCAGCGCCCTGGCAGCGGGGGGGTCCGATACGCAGTATTTT. Its translation is CASSALAAGGSDTQYF.

The table lists this clonotype with a few counts. This chain links TRBV7-3 with TRBJ2-1; possibly TRBD1 for D (6 bases). The CDR3 is made up of 14 amino acids. The ends were cut back, 5 bases at V and 6 bases at J, with 14 bases in the middle. The V gene's germline CDR1 is SGHTA and CDR2 FQGTGA. CDR3 bases: TGTGCCAGCAGCCAGGGGCACGGATCCAATGAGCAGTTCTTC. This sequence encodes CASSQGHGSNEQFF. Variable domain in full (rest from reference TRBV7-3 and TRBJ2-1): GAGVSQTPSNKVTEKGKYVELRCDPISGHTALYWYRQSLGQGPEFLIYFQGTGAADDSGLPNDRFFAVRPEGSVSTLKIQRTERGDSAVYLCASSQGHGSNEQFFGPGTRLTVL.

The chain carries TRBV4-2 and TRBJ1-4, with a weak D call TRBD1 (6 bases). In germline, CDR1 is LGHNA, CDR2 YNFKEQ. This CDR3 comprises 18 residues. Trimming left V 0 bases short and J 7 bases short, with 21 bases between. The CDR3 nucleotides are TGTGCCAGCAGCCAAGACGACGCCAGTCGGGGGGCGAGTGAAAAACTGTTTTTT. Its translation: CASSQDDASRGASEKLFF.

The chain links TRBV29-1 to TRBJ1-2, with D maybe TRBD1 (5 bases). The V end was cut by 8 bases, the J end by 4 bases, with 17 bases between. The CDR3 spans 13 residues. Germline assignment: CDR1 SQVTM and CDR2 ANQGSEA. The CDR3 loop reads CSTRDGQTYGYTF. The CDR3 bases are TGCAGCACCCGGGACGGGCAGACCTATGGCTACACCTTC.

This clonotype was seen a handful of times. This chain joins TRBV4-2 and TRBJ1-1; no firm D call. V was pared by 1 base and J by 3 bases, with 12 bases between. The germline V gene encodes CDR1 LGHNA and CDR2 YNFKEQ. There are 15 residues in the CDR3. The CDR3 loop is CASSQGFVGDTEAFF. The DNA for the CDR3 is TGTGCCAGCAGCCAAGGTTTCGTCGGGGACACTGAAGCTTTCTTT.

The rearrangement links TRBV2 to TRBJ2-1; 8 bases match TRBD1. V dropped 4 bases and J dropped 2; count of bases not matched to a gene: 4. Germline values: CDR1 SNHLY, CDR2 FYNNEI. The CDR3 spans 15 residues. CDR3 bases: TGTGCCAGCAGTGGTCAGGGGGCGGCCTACAATGAGCAGTTCTTC. Its protein is CASSGQGAAYNEQFF.

This clonotype has just a few counts. V usage is TRBV12-3 or TRBV12-4 and J usage is TRBJ1-2; 9 positions match TRBD1. The length of the CDR3 is 15 residues. V lost 6 bases to trimming and J lost 8 bases; unmatched junction nucleotides: 13. The CDR3 is CASSPPRDRASGYTF. The CDR3 DNA reads as TGTGCCAGCAGCCCCCCCCGGGACAGGGCTTCGGGCTACACCTTC.

The chain uses TRBV7-9 and TRBJ1-5; D gene ambiguous. The CDR3 consists of 14 residues. With 1 base removed from V and 1 base from J, the gap between germline ends came to 5 bases. The germline V gene encodes CDR1 SEHNR and CDR2 FQNEAQ (reference sequence). In DNA form, the CDR3 reads TGTGCCAGCAGCTTAGTGGACAGCAATCAGCCCCAGCATTTT. Protein: CASSLVDSNQPQHF.

The rearrangement uses TRBV2 and TRBJ2-5; D may match TRBD1 or TRBD2 (5 bases each). The CDR3 sequence is 14 residues long. Trimming removed 6 bases from V and 5 bases from J, with 16 bases in between. Germline CDR1 and CDR2: SNHLY and FYNNEI. The CDR3 sequence: CASRGEVARETQYF. As DNA, the CDR3 is TGTGCCAGCAGGGGGGAAGTAGCGCGGGAGACCCAGTACTTC. Combining the CDR3 with reference TRBV2 and TRBJ2-5 gives the whole variable domain EPEVTQTPSHQVTQMGQEVILRCVPISNHLYFYWYRQILGQKVEFLVSFYNNEISEKSEIFDDQFSVERPDGSNFTLKIRSTKLEDSAMYFCASRGEVARETQYFGPGTRLLVL.

This chain links TRBV5-1 with TRBJ2-3; TRBD1 might be the D (5 bases). The germline gives CDR1 SGHRS, CDR2 YFSETQ. The V gene lost 5 bases and the J gene lost 3 bases, with 16 bases spanning the gap. This CDR3 spans 15 amino acids. CDR3 bases: TGCGCCAGCAGGATGCAGGGTGAGGTAACAGATACGCAGTATTTT. This gives the protein CASRMQGEVTDTQYF.

V is TRBV6-1 and J is TRBJ2-3; D gene unclear. The CDR3 has 13 amino acids. V gave up 2 bases and J gave up 6 bases, with 9 bases separating them. The V gene's germline CDR1 is MNHNS and CDR2 SASEGT. The CDR3 DNA reads TGTGCCAGCAGTGAACGATACGTGGATACGCAGTATTTT. Translated, it gives CASSERYVDTQYF.

V gene TRBV20-1 combines with J gene TRBJ2-4; the D gene is possibly TRBD1 (5 bases). V gave up 5 bases and J gave up 0 bases, with 14 bases separating them. The germline V gene has CDR1 DFQATT and CDR2 SNEGSKA (reference sequence). This CDR3 comprises 15 residues. This chain's CDR3 is CSALTDRLAKNIQYF. Written as DNA, the CDR3 is TGCAGTGCTTTGACAGACCGACTAGCCAAAAACATTCAGTACTTC.

The chain employs TRBV7-2 and TRBJ1-3; no clear D. The CDR3 is made up of 15 amino acids. CDR1 is SGHTA and CDR2 is FQGNSA in the germline V gene. Trimming took off 1 base at V and 3 bases at J, with 10 bases between the two ends. As DNA, the CDR3 is TGTGCCAGCAGCTTAGACAGAATGAGTGGAAACACCATATATTTT. It is translated as CASSLDRMSGNTIYF.

V usage is TRBV27 and J usage is TRBJ2-7, with 8 bases fitting TRBD2. V lost 1 base, J lost 2 bases, and 4 bases stayed unmatched. Germline V gives CDR1 MNHEY, CDR2 SMNVEV (reference sequence). The CDR3 runs 15 residues. DNA of the CDR3: TGTGCCAGCAGTTTATTTCCGGGAGGGCCCTACGAGCAGTACTTC. It codes for CASSLFPGGPYEQYF.

The gene calls are TRBV6-5 and TRBJ1-6; tentatively, D is TRBD1 (5 bases). Trimming removed 2 bases at V and 9 bases at J, with 14 bases between. This CDR3 is 15 amino acids long. Germline CDR1 and CDR2: MNHEY and SVGAGI. CDR3 coding DNA: TGTGCCAGCAGTTACCAGGCAGGCAGGGTTTCACCCCTCCACTTT. It codes for CASSYQAGRVSPLHF.